Following are 29 T cell receptor beta chains from one sample sequenced in a study of cytomegalovirus exposure and HLA in healthy donors. Vbeta (60) and Jbeta (13) primers were used in the PCR. Libraries were prepared by immunoSEQ multiplex PCR; TCRdb keeps only in-frame clonotypes and omits some of them. The sample lists some 120,000 clones, 74% seen once, with 2% to 2.5% in the top ten. The sequencing sample was made of PBMCs. The receptors were gathered from a human donor in good health.

The gene calls are TRBV9 and TRBJ1-2, with a possible D match to TRBD1 (6 bases). Looked up from germline, CDR1 is SGDLS and CDR2 is YYNGEE. Trimming took 4 bases from V and 0 from J, leaving 10 bases between them. The CDR3 contains 14 residues. CDR3 sequence (DNA): TGTGCCAGCAGCCTACAGGGTTCTAACTATGGCTACACCTTC. This translates into CASSLQGSNYGYTF.

V gene TRBV5-1 combines with J gene TRBJ1-3; a weak D match, TRBD1 (6 bases). The V end lost 4 bases, the J end lost 0 bases, and 14 bases lay between the germline ends. The CDR3 runs to 16 residues. Germline values: CDR1 SGHRS, CDR2 YFSETQ. The CDR3 DNA follows: TGCGCCAGCAGCCCCGTGGGGGCCAGCTCTGGAAACACCATATATTTT. Protein: CASSPVGASSGNTIYF. The full variable domain, its missing parts supplied by reference TRBV5-1 and TRBJ1-3, is KAGVTQTPRYLIKTRGQQVTLSCSPISGHRSVSWYQQTPGQGLQFLFEYFSETQRNKGNFPGRFSGRQFSNSRSEMNVSTLELGDSALYLCASSPVGASSGNTIYFGEGSWLTVV.

The CDR3 DNA reads TGTGCCACCAGCAGAGGTCAGGGGGAAGCAGATACGCAGTATTTT. It encodes CATSRGQGEADTQYF. V usage is TRBV15 and J usage is TRBJ2-3; 7 nucleotides line up with TRBD1. Germline values: CDR1 LNHNV, CDR2 YYDKDF (reference sequence). This CDR3 contains 15 residues. V lost 1 base, J lost 4 bases, and 5 bases stayed unmatched.

This clone turned up a few times. The CDR3 DNA reads as TGTGCCAGCAGTTCCCCGGGGTCTGGAAACACCATATATTTT. This encodes CASSSPGSGNTIYF. The rearrangement joins TRBV27 to TRBJ1-3, with no clear D. This CDR3 region has 14 residues. Germline V CDR1 and CDR2: MNHEY, SMNVEV (reference sequence). Trimming took 4 bases from V and 1 from J, leaving 8 bases between them.

The genes are TRBV4-1 and TRBJ1-2; no reliable D call. This CDR3 contains 13 residues. From germline, CDR1 is MGHRA and CDR2 YSYEKL. V was trimmed by 4 bases and J by 6 bases, leaving 12 bases between them. CDR3 nucleotide sequence: TGCGCCAGCAGCCGGGCAAGAGTTGATGGCTACACCTTC. It specifies CASSRARVDGYTF.

This clone appeared a few times. The chain has TRBV30 and TRBJ1-3; the D is unclear. The CDR3 totals 14 residues. CDR1 and CDR2 from the germline V gene are GTSNPN and SVGIG (reference sequence). The V end lost 7 bases, the J end lost 0 bases, and 13 bases lay between the germline ends. This CDR3 reads CASEQSSSGNTIYF. The CDR3 DNA reads as TGTGCCTCGGAACAGAGCAGCTCTGGAAACACCATATATTTT.

The chain has TRBV6-6 and TRBJ1-2, with 12 bases fitting TRBD1. The germline V gene has CDR1 MNHNY and CDR2 SVGAGI (reference sequence). The CDR3 has 15 amino acids. Trimming at V came to 7 bases and at J to 5 bases, leaving 8 bases not matched to a gene. The CDR3 sequence is CASITGQGASYGYTF. The CDR3 nucleotides are TGTGCCAGCATAACGGGACAGGGGGCGTCATATGGCTACACCTTC.

The rearrangement joins TRBV21-1 to TRBJ2-1; the table's D call TRBD1 went unverified against the DNA. TRBV21-1 is annotated as a pseudogene. The CDR3 consists of 18 residues. Here the CDR3 DNA reads TGTGCCAGCAGCCCCCGCCCCAGGGACAGGGAGCAGGTGAATGAGCAGTTCTTC. This translates into CASSPRPRDREQVNEQFF.

The chain has TRBV5-4 and TRBJ1-3, with 9 bases identical to TRBD1. CDR3 length: 18 residues. The germline V gene encodes CDR1 SGHNT and CDR2 YYREEE (reference sequence). With 0 bases clipped from V and 0 bases from J, the junction kept 7 bases outside the gene matches. CDR3 loop: CASSLEGTGSLSGNTIYF. The CDR3 DNA reads TGTGCCAGCAGCTTGGAGGGGACAGGGTCCCTCTCTGGAAACACCATATATTTT. Full variable domain (rest looked up from reference TRBV5-4 and TRBJ1-3): ETGVTQSPTHLIKTRGQQVTLRCSSQSGHNTVSWYQQALGQGPQFIFQYYREEENGRGNFPPRFSGLQFPNYSSELNVNALELDDSALYLCASSLEGTGSLSGNTIYFGEGSWLTVV.

This clone occurred once. V gene TRBV4-2 combines with J gene TRBJ2-1, with 10 bases fitting TRBD2. Germline lookup yields CDR1 LGHNA and CDR2 YNFKEQ. The CDR3 is 16 amino acids. After removal of 0 bases from V and 9 bases from J, the junction contained 8 bases not matched to a gene. Here the CDR3 DNA reads TGTGCCAGCAGCCAAGAACAAGCGGGGGGGCCAGGTGAGCAGTTCTTC. It is translated as CASSQEQAGGPGEQFF.

A note on this clone: In the same sample, other DNA sequences code for this CDR3. The J gene is TRBJ2-5, the V gene TRBV5-4; D gene unclear. The CDR3 totals 14 residues. Trimming removed 0 bases from V and 1 base from J, with 7 bases in between. From germline, CDR1 is SGHNT and CDR2 YYREEE (reference sequence). The CDR3 spells CASSLGQVQETQYF. CDR3 nucleotides: TGTGCCAGCAGCTTGGGGCAGGTCCAAGAGACCCAGTACTTC.

In this sample, this clone turned up once. V gene TRBV18 combines with J gene TRBJ1-5; perhaps TRBD1 as D (5 bases). V shed 3 bases and J shed 4 bases, with 13 bases lying between them. The CDR3 sequence is 15 residues long. Germline V gene sequence: CDR1 KGHSH, CDR2 LQKENI. CDR3 amino acids: CASSPGPALNQPQHF. CDR3 in DNA: TGTGCCAGCTCACCGGGGCCGGCGCTTAATCAGCCCCAGCATTTT.

This clone was recorded a few times. The chain joins TRBV9 to TRBJ2-1, with 12 bases matching TRBD2. CDR1 and CDR2 (germline): SGDLS, YYNGEE. The CDR3 extends over 16 amino acids. With 4 bases clipped from V and 3 bases from J, the junction kept 5 bases outside the gene matches. The chain's CDR3 is CASSTRLAGDYNEQFF. CDR3 nucleotide sequence: TGTGCCAGCAGCACTCGACTAGCGGGAGACTACAATGAGCAGTTCTTC.

The chain combines TRBV28 with TRBJ2-5; 16 bases fit TRBD2. There are 18 residues in the CDR3. V lost 10 bases, J lost 4 bases, and 15 bases stayed unmatched. The germline CDR1 and CDR2 sequences are MDHEN and SYDVKM. CDR3 sequence reads: CAILIPGTSGRGRETQYF. CDR3 DNA: TGTGCCATCTTGATCCCCGGGACTAGCGGGAGGGGTAGAGAGACCCAGTACTTC. Full variable domain (rest looked up from reference TRBV28 and TRBJ2-5): DVKVTQSSRYLVKRTGEKVFLECVQDMDHENMFWYRQDPGLGLRLIYFSYDVKMKEKGDIPEGYSVSREKKERFSLILESASTNQTSMYLCAILIPGTSGRGRETQYFGPGTRLLVL.

The V and J genes are TRBV10-2 and TRBJ2-7, with D maybe TRBD1 (5 bases). CDR3 length: 11 residues. V lost 7 bases and J 3 bases, leaving 7 bases between the germline ends. Germline-derived CDR1 and CDR2 are WSHSY and SAAADI. The CDR3 loop reads CASTDSYEQYF. As DNA, the CDR3 is TGCGCCAGCACTGACAGCTACGAGCAGTACTTC.

The V and J genes are TRBV7-8 and TRBJ2-1; the match to TRBD2 covers 8 bases. Germline V CDR1 and CDR2: SGHVS, FQNEAQ. V dropped 4 bases and J dropped 4; count of bases not matched to a gene: 6. This CDR3 contains 15 residues. In DNA form, the CDR3 reads TGTGCCAGCAGCTCGCAAGCGGGGGTGTACAATGAGCAGTTCTTC. Translated: CASSSQAGVYNEQFF.

This clone came up a few times. The chain carries TRBV28 and TRBJ2-7; 8 bases align to TRBD2. V lost 7 bases, J lost 3 bases, and 8 bases stayed unmatched. Germline V gene data show CDR1 as MDHEN and CDR2 as SYDVKM. The CDR3 length is 14 residues. Here the CDR3 reads CASTPGGENYEQYF. The CDR3 nucleotides read TGTGCCAGCACCCCCGGGGGGGAAAACTACGAGCAGTACTTC.

This clone was picked up one time. This rearrangement joins TRBV28 to TRBJ1-2; 7 positions agree with TRBD1. The germline gives CDR1 MDHEN, CDR2 SYDVKM. The CDR3 runs 14 residues. The V gene end was trimmed by 5 bases and the J gene end by 6 bases; junction bases not matched to a gene: 9. The CDR3 DNA reads as TGTGCCAGCAGTAGGGCGGGGACAGATCATGGCTACACCTTC. Protein product: CASSRAGTDHGYTF.

CDR3 sequence: CASSRGQGPAGELFF. In DNA form, the CDR3 reads TGTGCCAGCAGCCGGGGACAGGGACCAGCCGGGGAGCTGTTTTTT. This rearrangement joins TRBV4-2 to TRBJ2-2, with TRBD1 matching 9 bases. The CDR3 runs to 15 residues. Germline assignment: CDR1 LGHNA and CDR2 YNFKEQ. The J segment lost 6 bases and the V segment lost 4 bases, leaving 6 bases of the junction unmatched.

The chain recombines TRBV6-4 with TRBJ1-5; 8 bases fit TRBD1. V was clipped by 6 bases and J by 2 bases; unmatched bases: 6. The CDR3 runs to 15 residues. The germline V gene encodes CDR1 MRHNA and CDR2 SNTAGT. The DNA for the CDR3 is TGTGCCAGCAGCCCCGGGACAGGAGGCAATCAGCCCCAGCATTTT. It is translated as CASSPGTGGNQPQHF.

V usage is TRBV30 and J usage is TRBJ1-5, with a tentative D call TRBD1 (5 bases). Looked up from germline, CDR1 is GTSNPN and CDR2 is SVGIG (reference sequence). V gave up 1 base and J gave up 4 bases, with 8 bases separating them. CDR3 length: 13 residues. The CDR3 region is CAWSGQSNQPQHF. The CDR3 DNA reads TGTGCCTGGAGTGGACAGTCTAATCAGCCCCAGCATTTT.

The rearrangement uses TRBV19 and TRBJ1-4; D ambiguous. CDR3 length: 12 residues. The V gene's germline CDR1 is LNHDA and CDR2 SQIVND (reference sequence). The V end lost 5 bases, the J end lost 8 bases, and 9 bases lay between the germline ends. This CDR3 reads CASSEYAEKLFF. The DNA of the CDR3 is TGTGCCAGTAGTGAGTACGCGGAAAAACTGTTTTTT.

This clone showed up just a few times. The chain employs TRBV15 and TRBJ1-1; no clear D gene. Trimming cost V 1 base and J 6 bases, with 12 bases left between them. The V gene's germline CDR1 is LNHNV and CDR2 YYDKDF (reference sequence). This CDR3 is 14 amino acids long. The CDR3 here is CATSRGSAAAEAFF. The CDR3 bases are TGTGCCACCAGCAGAGGATCTGCGGCAGCTGAAGCTTTCTTT.

The chain carries TRBV6-5 and TRBJ1-1; D is undetermined. The CDR3 extends over 13 amino acids. Trimming took off 6 bases at V and 1 base at J, with 9 bases between the two ends. Germline V gene lookup returns CDR1 MNHEY and CDR2 SVGAGI. DNA of the CDR3: TGTGCCAGCAGCCGGGAACAGAACACTGAAGCTTTCTTT. Its translation is CASSREQNTEAFF.

The chain carries TRBV5-1 and TRBJ2-7; a possible D gene is TRBD2 (5 bases). Germline loops: CDR1 SGHRS, CDR2 YFSETQ. V lost 4 bases to trimming and J lost 3 bases, with 8 bases between them. The CDR3 sequence is 12 residues long. The CDR3 region is CASSPGNYEQYF. The CDR3 region has the DNA TGCGCCAGCAGCCCCGGGAACTACGAGCAGTACTTC.

The genes are TRBV7-9 and TRBJ1-4; TRBD1 matches 8 bases. V trimming: 4 bases; J trimming: 7 bases; junction bases outside the gene matches: 2. This CDR3 has 13 residues. CDR1 SEHNR and CDR2 FQNEAQ come from the germline V gene (reference sequence). The CDR3 is CASSSDRVEKLFF. The CDR3 DNA reads as TGTGCCAGCAGCTCGGACAGGGTTGAAAAACTGTTTTTT.

The chain recombines TRBV7-2 with TRBJ1-2; 7 bases fit TRBD1. J gave up 4 bases and V 5 bases, and 4 bases lay outside the gene matches. Germline V gives CDR1 SGHTA, CDR2 FQGNSA. There are 13 residues in the CDR3. CDR3 amino acids: CASSLDRAYGYTF. As DNA, the CDR3 is TGTGCCAGCAGCCTTGACAGGGCCTATGGCTACACCTTC.

The genes are TRBV7-6 and TRBJ2-1; 9 bases fit TRBD2. V lost 3 bases, J lost 0 bases, and 6 bases stayed unmatched. CDR1 SGHVS and CDR2 FNYEAQ come from the germline V gene. The CDR3 covers 17 residues. This CDR3 reads CASSFSGGLSSYNEQFF. The CDR3 DNA follows: TGTGCCAGCAGCTTTAGCGGGGGCCTTAGCTCCTACAATGAGCAGTTCTTC.

The J gene is TRBJ2-7, the V gene TRBV25-1; 8 bases match TRBD2. Per the germline V gene, CDR1 is MGHDK and CDR2 is SYGVNS. Trimming removed 10 bases from V and 5 bases from J; junction bases left unmatched: 7. This CDR3 contains 12 residues. The CDR3 DNA reads as TGTGCCACCCGGGGGGGTGGTCACGAGCAGTACTTC. The encoded protein is CATRGGGHEQYF.